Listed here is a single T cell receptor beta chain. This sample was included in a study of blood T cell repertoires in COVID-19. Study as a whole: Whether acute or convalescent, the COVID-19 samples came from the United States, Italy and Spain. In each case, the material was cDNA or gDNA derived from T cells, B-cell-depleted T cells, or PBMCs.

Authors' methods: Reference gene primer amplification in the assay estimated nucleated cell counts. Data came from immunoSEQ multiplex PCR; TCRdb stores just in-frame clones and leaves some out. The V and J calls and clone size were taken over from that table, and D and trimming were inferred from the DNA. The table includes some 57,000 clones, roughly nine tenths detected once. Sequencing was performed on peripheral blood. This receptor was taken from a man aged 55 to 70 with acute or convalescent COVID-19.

Written as DNA, the CDR3 is TGTGCCAGCAGTTCGACCGGAGGCCACGAGCAGTACTTC. This encodes CASSSTGGHEQYF. The V and J genes are TRBV6-5 and TRBJ2-7; possibly TRBD2 for D (5 bases). CDR3 length equals 13 residues. The germline gives CDR1 MNHEY, CDR2 SVGAGI. V lost 4 bases, J lost 5 bases, and 12 bases lay in between.